This T cell receptor (beta chain) was sequenced during a study of T cells in Graves' hyperthyroidism and ophthalmopathy. Per germline, CDR1 SGHAT and CDR2 FQDESV (reference sequence). Trimming pared 5 bases from V and 3 bases from J, leaving 20 bases between. The CDR3 sequence is 16 residues long. TCR beta CDR3 sequences were amplified from RNA transcripts. The HTBI primer set served for first-round RT-PCR of the TCR CDR3. TCRdb itself ran the multiplex PCR reads through MiXCR, one entry per CDR3 protein. The sample contains under 400,000 distinct CDR3 sequences, 21% of which appear only once. The sequence was collected from a woman aged 45-60 years with Graves' hyperthyroidism. The chain is built from TRBV11-1 and TRBJ2-7, with D possibly TRBD2 on 5 matching bases. Material for sequencing was blood. CDR3 in amino acids: CASSPRGSREHYEQYF. Written as DNA, the CDR3 is TGTGCCAGCAGCCCCCGCGGGTCGAGGGAGCACTACGAGCAGTACTTC.